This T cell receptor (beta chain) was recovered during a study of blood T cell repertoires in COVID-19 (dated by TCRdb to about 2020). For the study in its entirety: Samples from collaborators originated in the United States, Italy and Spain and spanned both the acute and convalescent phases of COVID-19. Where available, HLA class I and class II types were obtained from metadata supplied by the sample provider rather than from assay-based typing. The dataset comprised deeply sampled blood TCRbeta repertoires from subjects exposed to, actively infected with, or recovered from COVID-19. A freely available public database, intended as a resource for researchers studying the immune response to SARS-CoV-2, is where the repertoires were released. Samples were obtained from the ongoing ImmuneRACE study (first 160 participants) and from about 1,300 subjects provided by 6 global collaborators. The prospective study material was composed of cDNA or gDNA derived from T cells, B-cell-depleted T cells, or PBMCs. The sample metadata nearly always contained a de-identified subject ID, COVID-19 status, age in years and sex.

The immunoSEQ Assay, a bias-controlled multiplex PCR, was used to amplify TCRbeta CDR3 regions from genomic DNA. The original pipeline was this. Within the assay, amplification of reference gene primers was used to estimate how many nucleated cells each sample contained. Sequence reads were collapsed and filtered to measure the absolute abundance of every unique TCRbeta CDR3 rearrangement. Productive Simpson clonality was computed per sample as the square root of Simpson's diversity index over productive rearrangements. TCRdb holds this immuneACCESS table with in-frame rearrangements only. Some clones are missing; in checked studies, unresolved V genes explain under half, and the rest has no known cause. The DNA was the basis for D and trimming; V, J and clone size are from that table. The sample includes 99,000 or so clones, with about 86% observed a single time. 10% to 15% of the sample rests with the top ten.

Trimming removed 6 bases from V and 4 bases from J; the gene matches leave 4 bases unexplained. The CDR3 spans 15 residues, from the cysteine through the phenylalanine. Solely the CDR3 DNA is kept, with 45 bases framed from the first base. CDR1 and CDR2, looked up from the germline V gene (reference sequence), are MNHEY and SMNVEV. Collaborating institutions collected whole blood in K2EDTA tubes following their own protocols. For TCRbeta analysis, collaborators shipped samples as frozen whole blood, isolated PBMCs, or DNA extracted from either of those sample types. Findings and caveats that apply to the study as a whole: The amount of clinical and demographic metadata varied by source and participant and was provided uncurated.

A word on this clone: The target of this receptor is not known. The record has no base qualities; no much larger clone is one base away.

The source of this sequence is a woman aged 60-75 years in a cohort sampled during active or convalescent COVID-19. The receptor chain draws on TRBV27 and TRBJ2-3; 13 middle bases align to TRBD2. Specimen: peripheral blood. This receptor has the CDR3 CASSGTSGKPDTQYF. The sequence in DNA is TGTGCCAGCAGCGGGACTAGCGGGAAGCCAGATACGCAGTATTTT.